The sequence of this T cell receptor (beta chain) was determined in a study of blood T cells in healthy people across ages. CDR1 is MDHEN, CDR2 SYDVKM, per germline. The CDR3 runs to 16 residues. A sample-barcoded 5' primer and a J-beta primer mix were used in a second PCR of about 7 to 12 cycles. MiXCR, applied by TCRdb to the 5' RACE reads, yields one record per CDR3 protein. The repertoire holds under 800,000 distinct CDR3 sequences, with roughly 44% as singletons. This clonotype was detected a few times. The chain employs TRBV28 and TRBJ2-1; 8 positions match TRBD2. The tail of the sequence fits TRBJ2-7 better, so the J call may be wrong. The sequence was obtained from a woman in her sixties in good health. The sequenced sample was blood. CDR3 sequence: CASSPYSAGAYNEQYF. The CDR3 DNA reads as TGTGCCAGCAGTCCCTATTCAGCGGGAGCCTACAATGAGCAGTACTTC.